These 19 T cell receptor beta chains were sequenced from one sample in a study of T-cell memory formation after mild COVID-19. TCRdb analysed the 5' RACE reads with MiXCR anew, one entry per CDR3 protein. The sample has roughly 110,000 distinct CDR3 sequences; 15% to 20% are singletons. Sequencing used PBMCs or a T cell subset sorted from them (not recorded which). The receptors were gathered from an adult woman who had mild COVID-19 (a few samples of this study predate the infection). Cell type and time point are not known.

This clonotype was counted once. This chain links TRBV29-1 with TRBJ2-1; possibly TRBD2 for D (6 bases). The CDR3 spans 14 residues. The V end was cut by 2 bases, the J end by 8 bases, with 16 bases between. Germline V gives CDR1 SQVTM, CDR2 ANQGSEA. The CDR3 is CSVESREEGYEQFF. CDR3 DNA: TGCAGCGTTGAATCGAGGGAGGAGGGGTATGAGCAGTTCTTC.

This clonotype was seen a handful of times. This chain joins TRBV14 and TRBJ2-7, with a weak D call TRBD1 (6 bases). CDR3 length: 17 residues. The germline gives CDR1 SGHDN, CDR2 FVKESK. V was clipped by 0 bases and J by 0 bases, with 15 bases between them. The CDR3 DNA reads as TGTGCCAGCAGCCAAGAGTTAAGGGGGTCTAGCTCCTACGAGCAGTACTTC. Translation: CASSQELRGSSSYEQYF.

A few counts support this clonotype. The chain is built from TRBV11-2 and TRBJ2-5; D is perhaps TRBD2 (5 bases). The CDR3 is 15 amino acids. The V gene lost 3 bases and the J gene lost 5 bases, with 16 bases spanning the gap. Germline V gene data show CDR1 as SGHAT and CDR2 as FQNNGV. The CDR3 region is CASSFSPGSRETQYF. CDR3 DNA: TGTGCCAGCAGCTTTAGCCCGGGATCTCGGGAGACCCAGTACTTC.

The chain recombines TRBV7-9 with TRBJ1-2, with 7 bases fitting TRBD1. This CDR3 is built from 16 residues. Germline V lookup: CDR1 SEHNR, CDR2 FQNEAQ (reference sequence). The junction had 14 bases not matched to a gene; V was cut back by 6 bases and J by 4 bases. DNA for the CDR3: TGTGCCAGCAGGACCACGACAGGGTTTGATGGCTATGGCTACACCTTC. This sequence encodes CASRTTTGFDGYGYTF.

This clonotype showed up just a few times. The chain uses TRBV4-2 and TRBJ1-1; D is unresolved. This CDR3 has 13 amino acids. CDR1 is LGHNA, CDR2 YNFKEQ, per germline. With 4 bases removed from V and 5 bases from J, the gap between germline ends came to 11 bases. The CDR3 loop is CASSPEVGTEAFF. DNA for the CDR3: TGTGCCAGCAGCCCCGAGGTGGGGACTGAAGCTTTCTTT.

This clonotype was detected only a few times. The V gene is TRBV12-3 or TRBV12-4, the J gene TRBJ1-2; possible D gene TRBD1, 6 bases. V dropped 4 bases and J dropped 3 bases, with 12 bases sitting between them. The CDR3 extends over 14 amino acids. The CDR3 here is CASSSMDRDYGYTF. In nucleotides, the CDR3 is TGTGCCAGCAGTTCGATGGACAGAGACTATGGCTACACCTTC.

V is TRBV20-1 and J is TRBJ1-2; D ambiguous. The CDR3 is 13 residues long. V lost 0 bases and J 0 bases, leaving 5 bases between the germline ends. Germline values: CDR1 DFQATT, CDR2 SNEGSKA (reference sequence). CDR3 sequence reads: CSARDPANYGYTF. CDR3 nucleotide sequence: TGCAGTGCTAGAGATCCGGCTAACTATGGCTACACCTTC.

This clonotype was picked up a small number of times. DNA of the CDR3: TGTGCCAGCAGCTTAGTGACTAGCGGGAGTAGATATGAGCAGTTCTTC. Translated, it gives CASSLVTSGSRYEQFF. The V gene is TRBV11-2, the J gene TRBJ2-1, with TRBD2 identical over 12 bases. The germline V gene encodes CDR1 SGHAT and CDR2 FQNNGV. This CDR3 comprises 16 residues. The junction had 6 bases not matched to a gene; V was cut back by 1 base and J by 8 bases. Supplemented by reference TRBV11-2 and TRBJ2-1, the full variable domain reads EAGVAQSPRYKIIEKRQSVAFWCNPISGHATLYWYQQILGQGPKLLIQFQNNGVVDDSQLPKDRFSAERLKGVDSTLKIQPAKLEDSAVYLCASSLVTSGSRYEQFFGPGTRLTVL.

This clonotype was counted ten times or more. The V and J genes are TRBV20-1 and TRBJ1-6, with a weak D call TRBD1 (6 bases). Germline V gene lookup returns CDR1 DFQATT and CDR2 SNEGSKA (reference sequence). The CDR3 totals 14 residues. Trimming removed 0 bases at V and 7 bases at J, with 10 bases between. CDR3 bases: TGCAGTGCTAGAGATTACAGGGAGAATTCACCCCTCCACTTT. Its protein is CSARDYRENSPLHF.

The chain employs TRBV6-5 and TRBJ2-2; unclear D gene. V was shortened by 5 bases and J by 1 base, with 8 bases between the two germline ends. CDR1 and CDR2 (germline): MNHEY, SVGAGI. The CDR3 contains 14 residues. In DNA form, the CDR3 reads TGTGCCAGCAGTCTAACGAGGAACACCGGGGAGCTGTTTTTT. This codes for CASSLTRNTGELFF.

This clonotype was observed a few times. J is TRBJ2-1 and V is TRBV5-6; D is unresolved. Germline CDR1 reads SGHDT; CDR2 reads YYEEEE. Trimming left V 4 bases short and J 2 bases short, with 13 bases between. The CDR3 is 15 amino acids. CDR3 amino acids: CASSPARAPYNEQFF. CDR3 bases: TGTGCCAGCAGCCCAGCCCGGGCCCCCTACAATGAGCAGTTCTTC.

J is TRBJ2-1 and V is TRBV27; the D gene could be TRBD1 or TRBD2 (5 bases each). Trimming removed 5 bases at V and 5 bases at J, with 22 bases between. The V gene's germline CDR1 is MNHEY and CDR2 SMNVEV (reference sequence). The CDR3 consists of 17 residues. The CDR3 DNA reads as TGTGCCAGCAGTCACCTTGCAGGGACCCCATTGCACAATGAGCAGTTCTTC. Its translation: CASSHLAGTPLHNEQFF.

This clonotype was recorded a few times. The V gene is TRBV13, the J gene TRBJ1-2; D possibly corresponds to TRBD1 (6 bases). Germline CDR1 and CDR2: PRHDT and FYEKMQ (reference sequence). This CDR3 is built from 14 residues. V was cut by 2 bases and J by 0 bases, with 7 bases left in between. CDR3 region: CASSLKGANYGYTF. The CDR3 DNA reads TGTGCCAGCAGCTTAAAGGGGGCTAACTATGGCTACACCTTC.

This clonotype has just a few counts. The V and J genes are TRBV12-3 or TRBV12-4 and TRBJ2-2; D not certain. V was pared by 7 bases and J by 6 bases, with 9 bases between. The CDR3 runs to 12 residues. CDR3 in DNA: TGTGCCAGCACCCCCGACCCCGGGGAGCTGTTTTTT. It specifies CASTPDPGELFF.

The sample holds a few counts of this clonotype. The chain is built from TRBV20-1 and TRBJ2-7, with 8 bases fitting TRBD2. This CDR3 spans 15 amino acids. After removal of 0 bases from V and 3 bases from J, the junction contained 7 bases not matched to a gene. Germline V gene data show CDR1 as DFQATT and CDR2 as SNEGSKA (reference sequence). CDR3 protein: CSARDIAGTYYEQYF. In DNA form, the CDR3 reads TGCAGTGCTAGAGATATAGCGGGAACATACTACGAGCAGTACTTC.

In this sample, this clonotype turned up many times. This CDR3 is CASSYGREQYF. CDR3 coding DNA: TGTGCCAGCAGTTACGGCCGCGAGCAGTACTTC. The V and J genes are TRBV6-5 and TRBJ2-7; D uncertain. The V gene's germline CDR1 is MNHEY and CDR2 SVGAGI. The CDR3 covers 11 residues. Trimming stripped 2 bases from V and 6 bases from J, with 5 bases between.

For the CDR3, the DNA is TGTGCCAGCAGCCACCTTGAGGGGATGGTCCACGAGCAGTACTTC. Encoded protein: CASSHLEGMVHEQYF. The chain uses TRBV7-9 and TRBJ2-7; D is possibly TRBD1 or TRBD2 (5 bases each). Germline V gene lookup returns CDR1 SEHNR and CDR2 FQNEAQ (reference sequence). Between the trimmed V and J ends, which lost 5 bases and 5 bases, there was a span of 19 bases. The CDR3 is 15 residues long.

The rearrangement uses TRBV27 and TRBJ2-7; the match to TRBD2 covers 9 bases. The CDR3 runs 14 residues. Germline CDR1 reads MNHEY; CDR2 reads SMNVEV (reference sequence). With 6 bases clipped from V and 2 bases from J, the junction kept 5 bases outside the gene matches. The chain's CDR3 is CASRLTSGAYEQYF. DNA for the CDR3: TGTGCCAGCAGACTGACTAGCGGAGCCTACGAGCAGTACTTC.

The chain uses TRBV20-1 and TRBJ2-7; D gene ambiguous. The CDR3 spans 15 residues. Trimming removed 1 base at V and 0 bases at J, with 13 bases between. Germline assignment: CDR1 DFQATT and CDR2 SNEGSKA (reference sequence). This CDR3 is CSARAYPGGSYEQYF. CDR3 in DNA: TGCAGTGCTAGAGCTTATCCAGGTGGCTCCTACGAGCAGTACTTC.